The clone carrying this T cell receptor beta chain was observed a few times. The data derive from a study of cytomegalovirus exposure and HLA in healthy donors. The CDR3 has 13 residues. V was clipped by 2 bases and J by 4 bases, with 8 bases between them. Per the germline V gene, CDR1 is MDHEN and CDR2 is SYDVKM. PCR employed 60 Vbeta and 13 Jbeta primers. The table came from immunoSEQ multiplex PCR; TCRdb's copy has only in-frame clones and leaves some out. The table has approximately 77,000 clones, around 78% seen once. The chain recombines TRBV28 with TRBJ1-1, with D possibly matching TRBD1 (6 bases). This TCR derives from a man aged 40-49 years in good health and CMV-seronegative. Specimen: PBMCs. The CDR3 bases are TGTGCCAGCAGTTTAATAGGGGGCACTGAAGCTTTCTTT. The encoded protein is CASSLIGGTEAFF.